This is a list of T cell receptor beta chains from one sample in a study of cytomegalovirus exposure and HLA in healthy donors. Data came from immunoSEQ multiplex PCR; TCRdb stores just in-frame clones and leaves some out. In all, the sample yields about 34,000 clones. Sequencing was performed on PBMCs. These receptor sequences come from a human donor in good health. The CDR3 runs from the conserved cysteine through the conserved F or W. A D gene is named only where the DNA matches it firmly. The listing skips clone size in some rows; elsewhere it reads once, few, many or a size class.

clone size,V gene,J gene,D gene,CDR3 DNA,CDR3 protein
NA,TRBV5-1,TRBJ1-1,NA,TGCGCCAGCAGCTCAAACACTGAAGCTTTCTTT,CASSSNTEAFF
NA,TRBV30,TRBJ2-2,TRBD2,TGTGCCTGGGCTGGGACTAGCATTGCCGGGGAGCTGTTTTTT,CAWAGTSIAGELFF
NA,TRBV15,TRBJ2-7,TRBD1,TGTGCCACCAGCACCGCCGGGACAGGAAACCACGAGCAGTACTTC,CATSTAGTGNHEQYF
NA,TRBV6-1,TRBJ1-1,NA,TGTGCCAGCAGCGTAGGGGGGGGGACTGAAGCTTTCTTT,CASSVGGGTEAFF
NA,TRBV19,TRBJ2-7,TRBD2,TGTGCCAGTAGTACTAGCGGGGGCACCTTCTACGAGCAGTACTTC,CASSTSGGTFYEQYF
NA,TRBV6-5,TRBJ2-7,TRBD1,TGTGCCAGCAGTGTGTCCGGGACAGGGTTCTACGAGCAGTACTTC,CASSVSGTGFYEQYF
NA,TRBV5-5,TRBJ2-5,NA,TGTGCCAGCAGTTTCAGGCCCGGGGTCTTGGAAGAGACCCAGTACTTC,CASSFRPGVLEETQYF
NA,TRBV6-5,TRBJ1-2,NA,TGTGCCAGCAGCTCTCCCGGGACAATCAACTATGGCTACACCTTC,CASSSPGTINYGYTF
NA,TRBV28,TRBJ1-4,NA,TGTGCCAGCAGTAGGGAGGAAAAACTGTTTTTT,CASSREEKLFF
NA,TRBV15,TRBJ1-1,TRBD1,TGTGCCACCAGCAGATCGACAGGGGGGAACACTGAAGCTTTCTTT,CATSRSTGGNTEAFF
NA,TRBV9,TRBJ2-1,NA,TGTGCCAGCAGCGTAGCTGGAGGGCGCGCCCATGAGCAGTTCTTC,CASSVAGGRAHEQFF
NA,TRBV4-1,TRBJ2-3,NA,TGCGCCAGCAGCCGCCCGGGGGATACGCAGTATTTT,CASSRPGDTQYF
NA,TRBV5-6,TRBJ1-2,NA,TGTGCCAGCAGCTTGCAGGGGAGAGGCTACACCTTC,CASSLQGRGYTF
NA,TRBV18,TRBJ1-3,NA,TGTGCCAGCTCACCACCTCTGGGACACGGGAACGACACCATATATTTT,CASSPPLGHGNDTIYF
NA,TRBV29-1,TRBJ2-4,TRBD1,TGCAGCGTCCGACAGGGTGACGACATTCAGTACTTC,CSVRQGDDIQYF
NA,TRBV19,TRBJ1-1,TRBD1,TGTGCCAGTAGTATCCGTTGGGACAGGGAGGGAAACACTGAAGCTTTCTTT,CASSIRWDREGNTEAFF
NA,TRBV6-6,TRBJ1-4,TRBD1,TGTGCCAGCAGTGACCGGGACAGGGACCGAGAACTGTTTTTT,CASSDRDRDRELFF
NA,TRBV30,TRBJ2-7,TRBD1,TGTGCCTGGAGAACAGGGGGCAATGTTTACGAGCAGTACTTC,CAWRTGGNVYEQYF
NA,TRBV7-9,TRBJ1-1,NA,TGTGCCAGCAGCTTGGGGAGTTCGGTAATGACTGAAGCTTTCTTT,CASSLGSSVMTEAFF
NA,TRBV2,TRBJ2-3,NA,TGTGCCAGCAGCAGGAAGTTACAGGGCTTTCATACAGATACGCAGTATTTT,CASSRKLQGFHTDTQYF
NA,TRBV7-7,TRBJ1-3,TRBD1,TGTGCTAGCAGCGACAGGGTTGGAAACACCATATATTTT,CASSDRVGNTIYF
NA,TRBV7-6,TRBJ1-2,TRBD1,TGTGCCAGCAGCTTCCTTACAGGGGGAGAAGGCTACACCTTC,CASSFLTGGEGYTF
NA,TRBV16,TRBJ2-5,NA,TGTGCCAGCGGAGGTACGGTGGAAGAGACCCAGTACTTC,CASGGTVEETQYF
NA,TRBV10-3,TRBJ1-5,TRBD1,TGTGCCATCAGTGAGTCACAGGGGAGCAATCAGCCCCAGCATTTT,CAISESQGSNQPQHF
NA,TRBV27,TRBJ1-1,NA,TGTGCCAGCAGTTCGGGGGGGACTGAAGCTTTCTTT,CASSSGGTEAFF
NA,TRBV5-8,TRBJ1-2,TRBD1,TGTGCCAGCAGTCTCGGGACAGTCTATGGCTACACCTTC,CASSLGTVYGYTF
NA,TRBV19,TRBJ2-3,TRBD1,TGTGCCAGTAGTATGACAGGGAGCACAGATACGCAGTATTTT,CASSMTGSTDTQYF
NA,TRBV7-9,TRBJ1-2,TRBD1,TGTGCCAGCAGCTATACAGGGGTCGGCTACACCTTC,CASSYTGVGYTF
NA,TRBV19,TRBJ1-1,TRBD1,TGTGCCAGTAGCATAGGACAGGAGTACACTGAAGCTTTCTTT,CASSIGQEYTEAFF
NA,TRBV7-8,TRBJ2-5,NA,TGTGCCAGCAGTGAAAGACAGCGCTACGAGACCCAGTACTTC,CASSERQRYETQYF
NA,TRBV5-6,TRBJ1-6,NA,TGTGCCAGCAGCCCACGAGGTAGAAATAATTCACCCCTCCACTTT,CASSPRGRNNSPLHF
NA,TRBV9,TRBJ1-2,NA,TGTGCCAGCAGCGAACCGGACAGACCCAACTATGGCTACACCTTC,CASSEPDRPNYGYTF
NA,TRBV2,TRBJ2-7,NA,TGTGCCAGCCGGAGGGGCACCTCAATCTCCTACGAGCAGTACTTC,CASRRGTSISYEQYF
NA,TRBV7-9,TRBJ2-7,TRBD1,TGTGCCAGCAGCTCCCGGGACAGATCCTACGAGCAGTACTTC,CASSSRDRSYEQYF
NA,TRBV6-5,TRBJ1-2,TRBD1,TGTGCCAGCAGTTACACAGGGGAGGTGGGAGGCTACACCTTC,CASSYTGEVGGYTF
NA,TRBV9,TRBJ1-1,NA,TGTGCCAGCAGCGTAGTAACAGACGCCACTGAAGCTTTCTTT,CASSVVTDATEAFF
NA,TRBV9,TRBJ1-1,TRBD1,TGTGCCAGCAGCGGAATACAGGGGGCGAACACTGAAGCTTTCTTT,CASSGIQGANTEAFF
NA,TRBV28,TRBJ2-7,NA,TGTGCCAGCAGTTTAGGCTCGGGGTTCTCCTACGAGCAGTACTTC,CASSLGSGFSYEQYF
NA,TRBV2,TRBJ2-7,TRBD1,TGTGCCAGCAACGGTGGGGGACAGGGTATTACCTACGAGCAGTACTTC,CASNGGGQGITYEQYF
NA,TRBV5-4,TRBJ1-1,TRBD1,TGTGCCAGCAGATCGAACCAGGGGGCCGGCACTGAAGCTTTCTTT,CASRSNQGAGTEAFF
NA,TRBV29-1,TRBJ1-2,NA,TGCAGCGTCCAGGTCTGGACAGTTAAGGGTAACTATGGCTACACCTTC,CSVQVWTVKGNYGYTF
NA,TRBV30,TRBJ1-1,NA,TGTGCCTGGAGTAGAGGAGGATCGTATCGGGACACTGAAGCTTTCTTT,CAWSRGGSYRDTEAFF
NA,TRBV4-1,TRBJ2-7,TRBD1,TGCGCCAGCAGCCACCCGGGACAGGGCTACGAGCAGTACTTC,CASSHPGQGYEQYF
NA,TRBV5-6,TRBJ1-1,NA,TGTGCCAGCAGCTTGGCCTCCGGGAATATAGAAGCTTTCTTT,CASSLASGNIEAFF
NA,TRBV7-2,TRBJ2-7,TRBD2,TGTGCCAGCAGCCGGACTAGAGACTACGAGCAGTACTTC,CASSRTRDYEQYF
NA,TRBV23-1,TRBJ2-7,TRBD2,TGCGCCAGCAGCTCCCCGGGACTTAGAGCGGGGGAGCAGTACTTC,CASSSPGLRAGEQYF
NA,TRBV18,TRBJ1-5,NA,TGTGCCAGCTCACAGGGGGTGGCTCAGCACCAGCATTTT,CASSQGVAQHQHF
NA,TRBV28,TRBJ1-1,TRBD1,TGTGCCAGCAGGCCCGGGACAGTCGACACTGAAGCTTTCTTT,CASRPGTVDTEAFF
NA,TRBV28,TRBJ2-2,TRBD2,TGTGCCAGCAGTTTCTTATCGGGGGGGAACACCGGGGAGCTGTTTTTT,CASSFLSGGNTGELFF
NA,TRBV4-2,TRBJ1-2,NA,TGTGCCAGCAGCCAAGATCGGTCTAACTATGGCTACACCTTC,CASSQDRSNYGYTF
NA,TRBV7-9,TRBJ1-6,NA,TGTGCCAGCAGCTTACTAGGTTCACCCCTCCACTTT,CASSLLGSPLHF
NA,TRBV9,TRBJ1-1,NA,TGTGCCAGCAGCGCCATACAGGGGAACACTGAAGCTTTCTTT,CASSAIQGNTEAFF
medium-sized,TRBV5-1,TRBJ2-2,TRBD1,TGCGCCAGCAGAGGGCAGGGGGCCGCCGGGGAGCTGTTTTTT,CASRGQGAAGELFF
NA,TRBV4-2,TRBJ1-2,NA,TGTGCCAGCAGCCCACAAATCACGGTGGGGCCTGCGTATGGCTACACCTTC,CASSPQITVGPAYGYTF
NA,TRBV6-5,TRBJ2-1,TRBD2,TGTGCCAGCAGCGCACTTAGCGGGGGGTCCAATGAGCAGTTCTTC,CASSALSGGSNEQFF
NA,TRBV29-1,TRBJ2-2,TRBD2,TGCAGCGCCGAGGGTAGCGGGGGCCGGGAGCTGTTTTTT,CSAEGSGGRELFF
NA,TRBV2,TRBJ2-3,TRBD2,TGTGCCAGCAGTGAAGCGGCAGCGGGGGGCCAAGATACGCAGTATTTT,CASSEAAAGGQDTQYF
NA,TRBV28,TRBJ1-2,TRBD1,TGTGCCAGCAGGGACCTCCGACAGGGAACGAACTATGGCTACACCTTC,CASRDLRQGTNYGYTF